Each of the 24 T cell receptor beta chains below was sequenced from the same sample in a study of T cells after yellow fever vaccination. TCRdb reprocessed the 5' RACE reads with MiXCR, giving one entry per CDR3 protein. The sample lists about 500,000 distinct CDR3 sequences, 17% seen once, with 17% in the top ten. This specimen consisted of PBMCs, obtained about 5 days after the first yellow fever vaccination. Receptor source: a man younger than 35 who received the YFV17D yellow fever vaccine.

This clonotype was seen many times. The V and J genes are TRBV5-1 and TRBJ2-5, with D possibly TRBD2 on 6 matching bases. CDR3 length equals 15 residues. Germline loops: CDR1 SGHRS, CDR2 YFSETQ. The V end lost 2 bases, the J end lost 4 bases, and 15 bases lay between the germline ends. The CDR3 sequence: CASSFLGGNAETQYF. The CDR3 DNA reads TGCGCCAGCAGCTTCCTCGGGGGAAACGCAGAGACCCAGTACTTC.

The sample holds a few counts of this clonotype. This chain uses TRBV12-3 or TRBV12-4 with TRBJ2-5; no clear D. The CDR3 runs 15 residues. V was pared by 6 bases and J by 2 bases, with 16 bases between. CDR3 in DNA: TGTGCCAGCAGCCGTCAGCCAGGCCCGCAAGAGACCCAGTACTTC. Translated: CASSRQPGPQETQYF.

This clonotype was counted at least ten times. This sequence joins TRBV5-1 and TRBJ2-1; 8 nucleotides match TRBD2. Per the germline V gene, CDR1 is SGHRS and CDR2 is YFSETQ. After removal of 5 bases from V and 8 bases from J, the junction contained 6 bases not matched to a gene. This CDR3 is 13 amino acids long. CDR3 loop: CASSRAGVDEQFF. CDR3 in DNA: TGCGCCAGCAGTCGAGCGGGGGTCGATGAGCAGTTCTTC. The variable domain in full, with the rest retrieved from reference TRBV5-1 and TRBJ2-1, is KAGVTQTPRYLIKTRGQQVTLSCSPISGHRSVSWYQQTPGQGLQFLFEYFSETQRNKGNFPGRFSGRQFSNSRSEMNVSTLELGDSALYLCASSRAGVDEQFFGPGTRLTVL.

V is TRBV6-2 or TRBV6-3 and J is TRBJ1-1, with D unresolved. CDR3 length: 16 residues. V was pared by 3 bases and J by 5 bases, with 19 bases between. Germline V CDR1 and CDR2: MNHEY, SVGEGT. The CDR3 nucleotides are TGTGCCAGCAGTTATTTGCAGGTCCCTATGGGTACTGAAGCTTTCTTT. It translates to CASSYLQVPMGTEAFF.

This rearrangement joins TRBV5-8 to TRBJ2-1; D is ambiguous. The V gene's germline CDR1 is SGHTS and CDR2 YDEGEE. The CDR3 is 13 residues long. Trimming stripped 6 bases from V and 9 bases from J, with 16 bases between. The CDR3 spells CASNFMGSGEQFF. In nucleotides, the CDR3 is TGTGCCAGCAATTTTATGGGGTCAGGTGAGCAGTTCTTC.

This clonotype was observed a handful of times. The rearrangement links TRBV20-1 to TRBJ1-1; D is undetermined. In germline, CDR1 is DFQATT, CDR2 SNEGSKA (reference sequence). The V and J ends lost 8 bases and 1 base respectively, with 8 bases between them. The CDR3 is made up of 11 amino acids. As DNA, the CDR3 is TGCAGTCGCTTCGGGAACACTGAAGCTTTCTTT. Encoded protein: CSRFGNTEAFF.

The CDR3 bases are TGCGCCAGCAGCCTTGGACTAGCGGGACCGGGCACAGATACGCAGTATTTT. It is translated as CASSLGLAGPGTDTQYF. This chain connects TRBV5-1 to TRBJ2-3; 12 nucleotides match TRBD2. The germline V gene encodes CDR1 SGHRS and CDR2 YFSETQ. V lost 4 bases to trimming and J lost 1 base; unmatched junction nucleotides: 7. CDR3 length: 17 residues. Together with reference TRBV5-1 and TRBJ2-3, the CDR3 gives the full variable domain: KAGVTQTPRYLIKTRGQQVTLSCSPISGHRSVSWYQQTPGQGLQFLFEYFSETQRNKGNFPGRFSGRQFSNSRSEMNVSTLELGDSALYLCASSLGLAGPGTDTQYFGPGTRLTVL.

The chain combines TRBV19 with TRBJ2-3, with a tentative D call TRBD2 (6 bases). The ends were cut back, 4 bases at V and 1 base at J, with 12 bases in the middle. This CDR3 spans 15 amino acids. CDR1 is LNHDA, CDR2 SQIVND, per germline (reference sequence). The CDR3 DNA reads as TGTGCCAGTAGTAACAGGTGGGGGGGCACAGATACGCAGTATTTT. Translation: CASSNRWGGTDTQYF.

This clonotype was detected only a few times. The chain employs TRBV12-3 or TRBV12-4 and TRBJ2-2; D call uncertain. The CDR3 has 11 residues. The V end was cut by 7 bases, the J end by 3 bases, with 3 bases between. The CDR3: CASKDTGELFF. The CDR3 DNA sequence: TGTGCCAGCAAGGACACCGGGGAGCTGTTTTTT.

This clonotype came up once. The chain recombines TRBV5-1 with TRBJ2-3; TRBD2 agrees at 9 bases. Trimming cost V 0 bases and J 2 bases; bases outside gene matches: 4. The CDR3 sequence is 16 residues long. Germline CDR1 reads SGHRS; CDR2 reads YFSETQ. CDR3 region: CASSLAAGGYTDTQYF. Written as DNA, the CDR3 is TGCGCCAGCAGCTTGGCAGCGGGGGGATACACAGATACGCAGTATTTT.

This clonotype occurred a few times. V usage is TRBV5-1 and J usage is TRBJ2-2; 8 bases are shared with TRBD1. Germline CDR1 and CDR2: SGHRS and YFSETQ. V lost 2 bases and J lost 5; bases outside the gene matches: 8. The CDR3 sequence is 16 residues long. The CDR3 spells CASSLIDRGGTGELFF. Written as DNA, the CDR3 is TGCGCCAGCAGCTTAATAGACAGGGGTGGAACCGGGGAGCTGTTTTTT.

The CDR3 nucleotides are TGTGCCAGCAGACATGCGGGAGCCCAGTACTTC. This gives the protein CASRHAGAQYF. This chain joins TRBV6-5 and TRBJ2-5, with 7 bases identical to TRBD2. V was clipped by 6 bases and J by 9 bases; unmatched bases: 4. CDR3 length: 11 residues. Germline CDR1 is MNHEY and CDR2 is SVGAGI.

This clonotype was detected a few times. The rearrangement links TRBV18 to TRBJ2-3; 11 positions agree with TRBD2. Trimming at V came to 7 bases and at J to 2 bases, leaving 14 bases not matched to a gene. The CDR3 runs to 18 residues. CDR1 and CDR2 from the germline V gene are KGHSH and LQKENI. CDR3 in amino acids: CASFPFSTTSGVTDTQYF. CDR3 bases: TGTGCCAGCTTTCCATTTAGCACGACTAGCGGGGTCACAGATACGCAGTATTTT. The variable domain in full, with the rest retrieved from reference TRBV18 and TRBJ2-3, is NAGVMQNPRHLVRRRGQEARLRCSPMKGHSHVYWYRQLPEEGLKFMVYLQKENIIDESGMPKERFSAEFPKEGPSILRIQQVVRGDSAAYFCASFPFSTTSGVTDTQYFGPGTRLTVL.

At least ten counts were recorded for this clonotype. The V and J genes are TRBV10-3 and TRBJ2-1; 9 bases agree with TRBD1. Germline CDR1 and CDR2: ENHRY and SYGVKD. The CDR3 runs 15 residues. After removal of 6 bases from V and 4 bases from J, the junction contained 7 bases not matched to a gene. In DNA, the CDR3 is TGTGCCATCAGCTTTACCGGGACAGGGTACAATGAGCAGTTCTTC. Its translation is CAISFTGTGYNEQFF.

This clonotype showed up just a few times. CDR3 amino acids: CASSRSDIYYGYTF. CDR3 in DNA: TGTGCCAGCAGTCGTTCAGACATCTACTATGGCTACACCTTC. V and J are TRBV6-2 or TRBV6-3 and TRBJ1-2; no definite D call. The germline V gene encodes CDR1 MNHEY and CDR2 SVGEGT. The V end was cut by 5 bases, the J end by 3 bases, with 13 bases between. CDR3 length: 14 amino acids.

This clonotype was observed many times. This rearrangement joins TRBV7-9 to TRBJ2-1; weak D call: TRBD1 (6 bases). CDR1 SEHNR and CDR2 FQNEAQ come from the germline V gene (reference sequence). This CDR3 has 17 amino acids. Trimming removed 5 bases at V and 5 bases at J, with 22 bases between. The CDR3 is CASSPAGVTNRDNEQFF. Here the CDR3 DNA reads TGTGCCAGCAGCCCAGCCGGGGTTACAAACAGGGACAATGAGCAGTTCTTC.

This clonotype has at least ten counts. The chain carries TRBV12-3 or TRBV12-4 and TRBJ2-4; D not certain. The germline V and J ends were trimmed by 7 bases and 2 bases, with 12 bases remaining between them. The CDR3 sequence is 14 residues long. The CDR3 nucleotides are TGTGCCAGCAAAGCTGAACGGACCAAAAACATTCAGTACTTC. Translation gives CASKAERTKNIQYF.

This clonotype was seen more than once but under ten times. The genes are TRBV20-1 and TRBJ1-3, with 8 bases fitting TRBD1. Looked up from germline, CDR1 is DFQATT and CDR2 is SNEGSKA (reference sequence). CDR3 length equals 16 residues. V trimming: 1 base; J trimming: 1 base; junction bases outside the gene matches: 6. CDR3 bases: TGCAGTGCTAGAGGGGCAGGGGGCGATTCTGGAAACACCATATATTTT. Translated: CSARGAGGDSGNTIYF.

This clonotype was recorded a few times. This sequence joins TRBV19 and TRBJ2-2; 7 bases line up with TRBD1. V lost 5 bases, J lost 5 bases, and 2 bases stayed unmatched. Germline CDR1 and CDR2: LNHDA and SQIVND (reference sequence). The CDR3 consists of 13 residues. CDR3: CASSAGGTGELFF. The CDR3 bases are TGTGCCAGTAGTGCAGGGGGTACCGGGGAGCTGTTTTTT.

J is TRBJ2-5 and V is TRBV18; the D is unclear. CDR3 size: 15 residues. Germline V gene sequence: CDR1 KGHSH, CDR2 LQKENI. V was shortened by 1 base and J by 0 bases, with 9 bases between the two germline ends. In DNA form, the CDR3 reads TGTGCCAGCTCACCACGGCTGGAGAACCAAGAGACCCAGTACTTC. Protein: CASSPRLENQETQYF.

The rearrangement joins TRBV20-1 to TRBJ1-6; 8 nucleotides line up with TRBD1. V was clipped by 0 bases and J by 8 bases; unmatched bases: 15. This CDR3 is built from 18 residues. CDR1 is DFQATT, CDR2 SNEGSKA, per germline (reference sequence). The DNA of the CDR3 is TGCAGTGCTAGAGATTACCCTCCTCCGGACAGGGTTTATTCACCCCTCCACTTT. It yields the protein CSARDYPPPDRVYSPLHF.

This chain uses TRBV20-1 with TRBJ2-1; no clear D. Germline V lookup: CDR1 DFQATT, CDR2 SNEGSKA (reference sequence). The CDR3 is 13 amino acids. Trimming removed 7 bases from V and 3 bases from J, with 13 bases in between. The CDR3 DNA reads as TGCAGTGTCCAGGAGTCCTTCTACAATGAGCAGTTCTTC. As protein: CSVQESFYNEQFF.

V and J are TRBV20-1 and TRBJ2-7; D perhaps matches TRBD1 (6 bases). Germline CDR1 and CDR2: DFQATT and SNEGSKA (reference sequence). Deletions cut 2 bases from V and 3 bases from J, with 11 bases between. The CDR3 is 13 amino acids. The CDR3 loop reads CSARKQGSYEQYF. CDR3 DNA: TGCAGTGCTAGAAAACAGGGCAGCTACGAGCAGTACTTC.

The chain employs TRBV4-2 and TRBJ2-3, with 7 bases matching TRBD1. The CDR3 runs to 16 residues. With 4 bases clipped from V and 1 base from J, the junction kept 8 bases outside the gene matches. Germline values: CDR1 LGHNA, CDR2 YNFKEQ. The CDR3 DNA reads TGTGCCAGCAGCCCCTACAGGGGCGCTGGCACAGATACGCAGTATTTT. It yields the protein CASSPYRGAGTDTQYF.